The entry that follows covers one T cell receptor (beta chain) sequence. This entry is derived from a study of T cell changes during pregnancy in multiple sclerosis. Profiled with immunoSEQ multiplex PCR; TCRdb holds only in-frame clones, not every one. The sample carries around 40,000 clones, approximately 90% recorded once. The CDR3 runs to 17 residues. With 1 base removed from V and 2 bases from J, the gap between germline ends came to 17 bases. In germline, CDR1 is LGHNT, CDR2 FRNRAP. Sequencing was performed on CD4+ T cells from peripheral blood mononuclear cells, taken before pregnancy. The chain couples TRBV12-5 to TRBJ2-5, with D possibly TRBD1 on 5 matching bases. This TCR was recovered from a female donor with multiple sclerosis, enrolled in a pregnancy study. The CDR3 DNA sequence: TGTGCTAGTGGTTTGGGGTCGGGCAGGGTCGGTCAAGAGACCCAGTACTTC. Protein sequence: CASGLGSGRVGQETQYF.